This T cell receptor (beta chain) was recovered during a study of blood T cell repertoires in COVID-19. As for the study in general: Donors in the United States, Italy and Spain gave samples during acute or convalescent COVID-19.

The CDR3 sequence is 17 residues long. V lost 3 bases to trimming and J lost 0 bases; unmatched junction nucleotides: 6. Per the germline V gene, CDR1 is MNHEY and CDR2 is SMNVEV (reference sequence). TCRdb's table, derived via immunoSEQ multiplex PCR, lists solely in-frame clones and lacks some. The sample lists 340,000 or so clones, 83% occurring once. The sequencing input was peripheral blood. The clonotype comes from a man aged 25 to 45 with active or convalescent COVID-19. The chain carries TRBV27 and TRBJ1-5, with TRBD1 identical over 9 bases. The DNA of the CDR3 is TGTGCCAGCAGTTTTGGACAGGGGCGAGATAGCAATCAGCCCCAGCATTTT. Its translation is CASSFGQGRDSNQPQHF.